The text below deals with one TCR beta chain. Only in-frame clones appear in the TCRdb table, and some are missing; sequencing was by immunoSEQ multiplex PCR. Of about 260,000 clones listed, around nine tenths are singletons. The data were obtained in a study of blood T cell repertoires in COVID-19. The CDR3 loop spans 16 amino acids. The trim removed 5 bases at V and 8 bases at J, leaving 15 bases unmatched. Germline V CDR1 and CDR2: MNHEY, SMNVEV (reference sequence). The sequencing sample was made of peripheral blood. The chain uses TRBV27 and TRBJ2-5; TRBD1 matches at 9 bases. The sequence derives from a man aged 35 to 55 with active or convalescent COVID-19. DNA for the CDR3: TGTGCCAGCAGTCCCCAGCTAAGGGACAGGGCATTCACCCAGTACTTC. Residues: CASSPQLRDRAFTQYF.